Listed below are T cell receptor beta chains from one sample, sequenced in a study of vaccination and CD4 T cells after COVID-19. Which antigens these TCRs recognize remains unknown. TCRdb itself ran the PCR reads through MiXCR, one entry per CDR3 protein. The sample includes under 15,000 distinct CDR3 sequences, 50% of them seen just once. The sample comprised CD4+ T cells from blood, cultured in vitro. The origin of the receptors is a human donor who had recovered from COVID-19. The CDR3 runs from the conserved cysteine through the conserved F or W.

j_call	v_call	cdr3_aa
TRBJ2-6	TRBV12-3/TRBV12-4	CASIRLTSGANVLTF
TRBJ2-7	TRBV5-1	CASSLNLWGTSGRASSYEQYF
TRBJ2-7	TRBV7-2	CASTPRDRGEQYF
TRBJ2-2	TRBV20-1	CSAYNLGLGELFF
TRBJ1-5	TRBV12-3/TRBV12-4	CASSPGSQPQHF
TRBJ2-3	TRBV9	CASSPRRSGSSTDTQYF
TRBJ2-6	TRBV5-5	CASSSDLSGANVLTF
TRBJ2-2	TRBV20-1	CSARDAGREAGELFF
TRBJ1-1	TRBV18	CASSPYTLGPEAFF
TRBJ2-5	TRBV20-1	CSPSYQETQYF